This TCR beta chain comes out of a study of blood T cell repertoires in COVID-19. Study-level information: The analysed material was cDNA or gDNA that came from T cells, B-cell-depleted T cells, or PBMCs.

The J segment lost 0 bases and the V segment lost 0 bases, leaving 10 bases of the junction unmatched. CDR3 length: 18 amino acids. Germline CDR1 WSHSY, CDR2 SAAADI. Original handling: Reference gene primer amplification gave estimated nucleated cell counts. Profiled with immunoSEQ multiplex PCR; TCRdb holds only in-frame clones, not every one. That table furnishes V, J and clone size, whereas the DNA furnished D and trimming. The sample contains about 170,000 clones, roughly nine tenths of which appear only once. This chain links TRBV10-2 with TRBJ1-2; 7 nucleotides agree with TRBD1. Specimen: peripheral blood. This receptor was taken from a man aged 60-69 years with acute or convalescent COVID-19. CDR3 DNA: TGCGCCAGCAGTGAGTCCAGGGGGGTTTGGATGACTAACTATGGCTACACCTTC. It yields the protein CASSESRGVWMTNYGYTF.